What follows describes a single TCR beta chain. Its antigen is currently unknown. MiXCR, run by TCRdb on the reads, gives a single entry per CDR3 protein. In the table there are about 440,000 distinct CDR3 sequences, roughly 31% of which are singletons. The record originates from a study of T cell repertoires in cytomegalovirus infection. Study at large: An indication of both CMV infection and matching HLA type came from public TCR beta signatures.

Findings and limits, study-wide: What dominated the ex vivo response were HLA-C-restricted CMV-specific TCR beta clonotypes. Identification of carriers of CMV plus the relevant HLA was performed using cumulative public TCR beta family frequency.

Germline CDR1 WSHSY, CDR2 SAAADI. V was cut by 6 bases and J by 4 bases, with 13 bases left in between. The CDR3 is 14 residues long. The sequencing sample was made of PBMCs. This chain joins TRBV10-2 and TRBJ1-5; a weak D match, TRBD1 (5 bases). The TCR comes from a human donor in good health (CMV status not recorded). Some clones in this sample may be carry-over from other donors' samples. CDR3 sequence: CASRSGRPNQPQHF. CDR3 nucleotide sequence: TGCGCCAGCAGATCGGGACGGCCGAATCAGCCCCAGCATTTT.